Listed here are 15 T cell receptor beta chains from one sample, sequenced in a study of cytomegalovirus exposure and HLA in healthy donors. The PCR made use of 60 Vbeta and 13 Jbeta primers. Profiled with immunoSEQ multiplex PCR; TCRdb holds only in-frame clones, not every one. The data show under 200,000 clones, with roughly 75% seen just once and over 2.5% held by the top ten. Material: PBMCs. The source of these receptors is a female donor in good health and CMV-seronegative.

This clone was recorded a few times. The genes are TRBV6-1 and TRBJ2-6, with 7 bases matching TRBD2. Germline CDR1 MNHNS, CDR2 SASEGT. V shed 4 bases, J shed 2 bases, and the junction held 2 bases outside the gene matches. The CDR3 covers 15 residues. The CDR3 reads CASSGEGTGANVLTF. The DNA for the CDR3 is TGTGCCAGCAGTGGGGAGGGAACTGGGGCCAACGTCCTGACTTTC.

This chain joins TRBV7-2 and TRBJ2-3, with D hard to call. Trimming removed 5 bases at V and 2 bases at J, with 20 bases between. CDR1 and CDR2 from the germline V gene are SGHTA and FQGNSA. The CDR3 runs 17 residues. Here the CDR3 DNA reads TGTGCCAGCAGCCGATACCTTGGCCCACCTCTCACAGATACGCAGTATTTT. Translated: CASSRYLGPPLTDTQYF.

The J gene is TRBJ2-5, the V gene TRBV7-3; 9 nucleotides agree with TRBD2. Germline CDR1 and CDR2: SGHTA and FQGTGA. Germline trimming cut 0 bases from V and 2 bases from J; bases unmatched to any gene: 4. The CDR3 covers 16 residues. For the CDR3, the DNA is TGTGCCAGCAGCTTAACTGCGGGGGGGCGTCAAGAGACCCAGTACTTC. Protein sequence: CASSLTAGGRQETQYF.

With respect to this clone: Within the sample, other DNA sequences also encode this same CDR3. Here the CDR3 reads CASSTGGATNEKLFF. The CDR3 nucleotides are TGTGCCAGCAGCACAGGGGGGGCAACTAATGAAAAACTGTTTTTT. V and J are TRBV28 and TRBJ1-4, with TRBD1 identical over 8 bases. Trimming took 6 bases from V and 0 from J; bases not matched to a gene: 3. This CDR3 is built from 15 residues. Germline-derived CDR1 and CDR2 are MDHEN and SYDVKM.

The genes are TRBV10-2 and TRBJ1-6; 8 nucleotides agree with TRBD1. Germline loops: CDR1 WSHSY, CDR2 SAAADI. The CDR3 runs to 15 residues. J lost 8 bases, V lost 3 bases, and 6 bases had no gene match. The CDR3 protein is CASSDRQGMYSPLHF. In nucleotides, the CDR3 is TGCGCCAGCAGTGACAGACAGGGGATGTATTCACCCCTCCACTTT.

This clone was picked up one time. The rearrangement uses TRBV5-5 and TRBJ2-5; the match to TRBD1 covers 9 bases. Germline-derived CDR1 and CDR2 are SGHKS and YYEKEE (reference sequence). V lost 6 bases, J lost 5 bases, and 5 bases stayed unmatched. The CDR3 has 13 amino acids. In DNA, the CDR3 is TGTGCCAGCACTTACAGGGGGCGGGAGACCCAGTACTTC. This encodes CASTYRGRETQYF.

This clone came up a few times. The V call is TRBV29-1, the J call TRBJ2-3; D is unclear. This CDR3 has 14 residues. Trimming took 6 bases from V and 0 from J, leaving 13 bases between them. In germline, CDR1 is SQVTM, CDR2 ANQGSEA. As DNA, the CDR3 is TGCAGCGTCTCGGAGTCCTCTAGCACAGATACGCAGTATTTT. Its translation is CSVSESSSTDTQYF.

The chain uses TRBV2 and TRBJ2-3; 10 nucleotides match TRBD1. The trim removed 5 bases at V and 4 bases at J, leaving 6 bases unmatched. The CDR3 loop spans 15 amino acids. Germline V gene lookup returns CDR1 SNHLY and CDR2 FYNNEI. The CDR3 reads CASSSDRGQADTQYF. CDR3 in DNA: TGTGCCAGCAGTTCCGACAGGGGGCAGGCAGATACGCAGTATTTT. The full variable domain, its missing parts supplied by reference TRBV2 and TRBJ2-3, is EPEVTQTPSHQVTQMGQEVILRCVPISNHLYFYWYRQILGQKVEFLVSFYNNEISEKSEIFDDQFSVERPDGSNFTLKIRSTKLEDSAMYFCASSSDRGQADTQYFGPGTRLTVL.

The chain has TRBV21-1 and TRBJ1-2; no DNA check was done on the table's D call, TRBD1. TRBV21-1 is a pseudogene segment. The CDR3 has 18 amino acids. Here the CDR3 DNA reads TGTGCCAGCAGCAAAGTAATGAGGGACAGGGCCATTCGGGATGGCTACACCTTC. Protein: CASSKVMRDRAIRDGYTF.

In DNA, the CDR3 is TGTGCCACCAGACAGGGCACAGATACGCAGTATTTT. It encodes CATRQGTDTQYF. The rearrangement joins TRBV15 to TRBJ2-3; perhaps TRBD1 as D (5 bases). The V gene's germline CDR1 is LNHNV and CDR2 YYDKDF (reference sequence). The CDR3 runs to 12 residues. The V gene lost 6 bases and the J gene lost 1 base, with 5 bases spanning the gap.

This clone was recorded only once. V and J are TRBV4-3 and TRBJ1-6; D not resolved. The germline gives CDR1 LGHNA, CDR2 YSLEER. V lost 0 bases and J 10 bases, leaving 7 bases between the germline ends. The CDR3 runs to 13 residues. Written as DNA, the CDR3 is TGCGCCAGCAGCCAAGATCGAGTCTCACCCCTCCACTTT. Amino acids: CASSQDRVSPLHF.

V is TRBV5-4 and J is TRBJ2-5, with 13 positions matching TRBD2. J was trimmed by 5 bases and V by 4 bases; bases with no gene match: 11. The CDR3 has 17 amino acids. The germline CDR1 and CDR2 sequences are SGHNT and YYREEE (reference sequence). The CDR3, as DNA: TGTGCCAGCAGCCCAAGGACTAGCGGGAGTAAGGGGGAGACCCAGTACTTC. It yields the protein CASSPRTSGSKGETQYF.

The chain has TRBV27 and TRBJ1-5; 9 nucleotides agree with TRBD1. V dropped 7 bases and J dropped 1; count of bases not matched to a gene: 14. The CDR3 has 18 amino acids. The germline gives CDR1 MNHEY, CDR2 SMNVEV (reference sequence). CDR3 amino acids: CASMEIPGTGISNQPQHF. The CDR3 DNA follows: TGTGCCAGCATGGAAATTCCCGGGACAGGGATCAGCAATCAGCCCCAGCATTTT.

The chain joins TRBV5-5 to TRBJ1-6, with D maybe TRBD1 (6 bases). The CDR3 length is 13 residues. Trimming stripped 6 bases from V and 10 bases from J, with 14 bases between. Germline V gene sequence: CDR1 SGHKS, CDR2 YYEKEE (reference sequence). The CDR3: CASNTGMASPLHF. For the CDR3, the DNA is TGTGCCAGCAACACAGGGATGGCGTCACCCCTCCACTTT. Drawing the rest from reference TRBV5-5 and TRBJ1-6, the complete variable domain is DAGVTQSPTHLIKTRGQQVTLRCSPISGHKSVSWYQQVLGQGPQFIFQYYEKEERGRGNFPDRFSARQFPNYSSELNVNALLLGDSALYLCASNTGMASPLHFGNGTRLTVT.

A few counts support this clone. The chain couples TRBV28 to TRBJ1-5; no definite D call. Germline V gene data show CDR1 as MDHEN and CDR2 as SYDVKM. Trimming took 7 bases from V and 4 from J, leaving 11 bases between them. This CDR3 is built from 13 residues. The CDR3 here is CASTTRPNQPQHF. In nucleotides, the CDR3 is TGTGCCAGCACTACCCGCCCAAATCAGCCCCAGCATTTT.